One sample yielded the 20 T cell receptor beta chains listed below, sequenced in a study of T cells in Graves' hyperthyroidism and ophthalmopathy. RNA transcripts gave rise to amplified TCR beta CDR3 regions. A set of HTBI primers served as the primers for a first-round RT-PCR of the TCR CDR3. In TCRdb, the multiplex PCR reads were re-called with MiXCR into one record per CDR3 protein. This table holds 250,000 to 400,000 distinct CDR3 sequences, roughly 13% found once. The sequencing input was blood. These receptors all stem from a woman aged 40 to 49 with Graves' ophthalmopathy.

This clonotype appeared a few times. The DNA for the CDR3 is TGTGCCAGCAGCGTAGATAGCCTAGGGACCCAGTACTTC. As protein: CASSVDSLGTQYF. The chain carries TRBV9 and TRBJ2-5; D is ambiguous. Germline CDR1 is SGDLS and CDR2 is YYNGEE. The CDR3 covers 13 residues. V lost 0 bases to trimming and J lost 7 bases, with 10 bases between them. Based on the CDR3 plus reference TRBV9 and TRBJ2-5, the full variable domain is DSGVTQTPKHLITATGQRVTLRCSPRSGDLSVYWYQQSLDQGLQFLIQYYNGEERAKGNILERFSAQQFPDLHSELNLSSLELGDSALYFCASSVDSLGTQYFGPGTRLLVL.

This clonotype came up many times. The rearrangement joins TRBV28 to TRBJ2-7; TRBD2 agrees at 9 bases. V was clipped by 2 bases and J by 6 bases; unmatched bases: 5. The CDR3 runs 14 residues. The germline CDR1 and CDR2 sequences are MDHEN and SYDVKM. The CDR3 is CASSLLAGRSEQYF. The CDR3 DNA sequence: TGTGCCAGCAGTTTACTAGCGGGAAGGAGCGAGCAGTACTTC.

With regard to this clonotype: A read error is possible here, since a much larger clone lies one base away. The rearrangement joins TRBV15 to TRBJ2-5; 11 positions match TRBD1. CDR1 and CDR2 (germline): LNHNV, YYDKDF (reference sequence). CDR3 length: 16 amino acids. This CDR3 is CATSREGTGGQEAQYF. In DNA, the CDR3 is TGTGCCACCAGCAGAGAAGGGACAGGGGGTCAAGAGGCCCAGTACTTC.

This clonotype came up many times. This chain uses TRBV6-5 with TRBJ2-5; D is tentatively TRBD1 or TRBD2 (6 bases each). The CDR3 is 15 amino acids. The germline V gene encodes CDR1 MNHEY and CDR2 SVGAGI. V shed 0 bases and J shed 4 bases, with 12 bases lying between them. CDR3 loop: CASSYSQGLTETQYF. Written as DNA, the CDR3 is TGTGCCAGCAGTTACTCACAGGGACTTACAGAGACCCAGTACTTC.

Worth noting for this clonotype: This may come from a read error, since a much larger clone is one base off. J is TRBJ2-7 and V is TRBV11-3, with 12 bases that match TRBD1. The CDR3 totals 13 residues. CDR1 is SGHNT, CDR2 YENEEA, per germline. CDR3 protein: CASSRDRGHERYF. The CDR3 DNA follows: TGTGCCAGCAGCCGGGACAGGGGGCACGAGCGGTACTTC.

In this sample, this clonotype turned up many times. This chain links TRBV10-2 with TRBJ2-5; D might be TRBD1 (6 bases). The V gene's germline CDR1 is WSHSY and CDR2 SAAADI. V lost 5 bases and J lost 4, with 8 bases in between. This CDR3 comprises 12 residues. CDR3 nucleotides: TGCGCCAGCAGTTGGGGGCGAGAGACCCAGTACTTC. The encoded protein is CASSWGRETQYF.

The V gene is TRBV6-1, the J gene TRBJ1-4, with D perhaps TRBD1 (6 bases). The CDR3 contains 14 residues. Per germline, CDR1 MNHNS and CDR2 SASEGT. V lost 8 bases, J lost 3 bases, and 13 bases lay in between. This CDR3 is CASGGWGANEKLFF. The CDR3 DNA follows: TGTGCCAGCGGGGGCTGGGGGGCTAATGAAAAACTGTTTTTT.

This clonotype was observed many times. The chain joins TRBV29-1 to TRBJ1-4, with 7 positions matching TRBD1. The J segment lost 5 bases and the V segment lost 7 bases, leaving 10 bases of the junction unmatched. This CDR3 is built from 14 residues. In germline, CDR1 is SQVTM, CDR2 ANQGSEA. The CDR3 nucleotides read TGCAGCGCTACCCCGACAGGGCCGAATGAAAAACTGTTTTTT. The encoded protein is CSATPTGPNEKLFF.

The sample holds many counts of this clonotype. J is TRBJ1-1 and V is TRBV7-2; 8 bases are shared with TRBD1. Germline loops: CDR1 SGHTA, CDR2 FQGNSA. CDR3 length equals 15 residues. The J segment lost 1 base and the V segment lost 7 bases, leaving 8 bases of the junction unmatched. The CDR3 coding sequence is TGTGCCAGCAAACCGACAGGGGCGTCGAACACTGAAGCTTTCTTT. It codes for CASKPTGASNTEAFF.

This clonotype appeared many times. This chain links TRBV28 with TRBJ1-1; the D is unclear. V dropped 7 bases and J dropped 3 bases, with 12 bases sitting between them. The germline V gene has CDR1 MDHEN and CDR2 SYDVKM. The CDR3 has 13 amino acids. In DNA, the CDR3 is TGTGCCAGCACCCGACCGCTGTACACTGAAGCTTTCTTT. Its translation is CASTRPLYTEAFF.

This clonotype was observed at least ten times. V gene TRBV7-2 combines with J gene TRBJ2-1; no firm D call. The CDR3 length is 12 residues. Germline V gives CDR1 SGHTA, CDR2 FQGNSA. V lost 2 bases and J lost 4, with 3 bases in between. DNA of the CDR3: TGTGCCAGCAGCTTAATATACAATGAGCAGTTCTTC. Residues: CASSLIYNEQFF.

This clonotype was observed at least ten times. V is TRBV19 and J is TRBJ2-7; 7 bases map to TRBD1. Germline V CDR1 and CDR2: LNHDA, SQIVND (reference sequence). Trimming took 4 bases from V and 2 from J; bases not matched to a gene: 8. The CDR3 consists of 15 residues. CDR3 nucleotides: TGTGCCAGTAGTACGCCAGGGGGAACGACCTACGAGCAGTACTTC. Translating it yields CASSTPGGTTYEQYF.

This clonotype was detected a few times. The chain joins TRBV25-1 to TRBJ2-2, with D unclear. The CDR3 totals 17 residues. Germline lookup yields CDR1 MGHDK and CDR2 SYGVNS. Deletions cut 6 bases from V and 7 bases from J, with 24 bases between. In DNA form, the CDR3 reads TGTGCCAGCAGGGCCCCGTCTGGTTGGGGTTTGGTCGGGGAGCTGTTTTTT. Translation gives CASRAPSGWGLVGELFF. Full variable domain (remainder filled in from reference TRBV25-1 and TRBJ2-2): EADIYQTPRYLVIGTGKKITLECSQTMGHDKMYWYQQDPGMELHLIHYSYGVNSTEKGDLSSESTVSRIRTEHFPLTLESARPSHTSQYLCASRAPSGWGLVGELFFGEGSRLTVL.

This clonotype was counted between two and nine times. The chain is built from TRBV20-1 and TRBJ2-7, with 7 bases matching TRBD2. With V trimmed by 2 bases and J by 4 bases, 8 bases remained unmatched. The germline gives CDR1 DFQATT, CDR2 SNEGSKA (reference sequence). CDR3 length equals 14 residues. The CDR3 coding sequence is TGCAGTGCTAGAAGGGCGGGAGTTCGTTACGAGCAGTACTTC. It encodes CSARRAGVRYEQYF.

There are a few counts of this clonotype. The J gene is TRBJ2-1, the V gene TRBV24-1, with TRBD2 matching over 8 bases. The ends lost 3 bases at V and 6 bases at J; junction bases unmatched: 3. Germline CDR1 is KGHDR and CDR2 is SFDVKD. CDR3 length: 14 residues. CDR3 sequence (DNA): TGTGCCACCAGTGATGGTGGACTAGCCAATGAGCAGTTCTTC. Encoded protein: CATSDGGLANEQFF.

In DNA form, the CDR3 reads TGTGCCAGCAGCGTACCGGGGGGAGGGGTGAACACCGGGGAGCTGTTTTTT. Amino acid sequence: CASSVPGGGVNTGELFF. V gene TRBV9 combines with J gene TRBJ2-2, with TRBD2 identical over 7 bases. With 1 base clipped from V and 1 base from J, the junction kept 7 bases outside the gene matches. Germline V gene data show CDR1 as SGDLS and CDR2 as YYNGEE. CDR3 length: 17 amino acids.

This clonotype was detected many times. The chain couples TRBV11-2 to TRBJ2-7, with TRBD2 identical over 13 bases. Germline CDR1 SGHAT, CDR2 FQNNGV. V trimming: 4 bases; J trimming: 6 bases; junction bases outside the gene matches: 18. The length of the CDR3 is 19 residues. The CDR3 DNA reads as TGTGCCAGCAGCTCACAAGTCCGGGGACTACTAGCGGGAGGGCCCGAGCAGTACTTC. Protein sequence: CASSSQVRGLLAGGPEQYF.

V usage is TRBV7-8 and J usage is TRBJ2-7, with a weak D call TRBD1 (5 bases). Per the germline V gene, CDR1 is SGHVS and CDR2 is FQNEAQ. The CDR3 runs 14 residues. V was cut by 3 bases and J by 0 bases, with 9 bases left in between. The CDR3 coding sequence is TGTGCCAGCAGCTTGGACACCGTCTCCTACGAGCAGTACTTC. Translating gives CASSLDTVSYEQYF.

The genes are TRBV19 and TRBJ2-1; 12 bases are a match to TRBD2. With 4 bases clipped from V and 1 base from J, the junction kept 11 bases outside the gene matches. There are 19 residues in the CDR3. CDR1 LNHDA and CDR2 SQIVND come from the germline V gene (reference sequence). CDR3: CASSKTSGRALGSYNEQFF. Written as DNA, the CDR3 is TGTGCCAGTAGTAAGACTAGCGGGAGAGCATTGGGGTCCTACAATGAGCAGTTCTTC.

This clonotype was picked up many times. The rearrangement joins TRBV28 to TRBJ2-1, with D possibly being TRBD1 (6 bases). V gave up 7 bases and J gave up 4 bases, with 8 bases separating them. Germline assignment: CDR1 MDHEN and CDR2 SYDVKM. The CDR3 is 12 amino acids. The DNA of the CDR3 is TGTGCCAGCAACAGGGCATACAATGAGCAGTTCTTC. Encoded protein: CASNRAYNEQFF.